Listed here are 6 T cell receptor beta chains from one sample, sequenced in a study of tumor and adjacent non-tumor tissue in lung cancer. TCRbeta libraries were built with three rounds of nested PCR, modified from ARM-PCR. TCRdb re-analysed the multiplex PCR reads in MiXCR, keeping a single row per CDR3 protein. The sample lists approximately 79,000 distinct CDR3 sequences, 61% occurring once. This sample's RNA came from whole unsorted tissue. Sequenced sample: lung tumor tissue. These receptors all come from a man between 65 and 79 years old with non-small cell lung cancer.

The table lists this clonotype with a few counts. The chain links TRBV28 to TRBJ2-2; D not resolved. This CDR3 has 17 amino acids. The germline gives CDR1 MDHEN, CDR2 SYDVKM. Trimming removed 5 bases at V and 1 base at J, with 17 bases between. The CDR3, as DNA: TGTGCCAGCAGTCGTACCGGGCGAGCCCTGAACACCGGGGAGCTGTTTTTT. Its translation is CASSRTGRALNTGELFF. The full variable domain, rest sourced from reference TRBV28 and TRBJ2-2, is DVKVTQSSRYLVKRTGEKVFLECVQDMDHENMFWYRQDPGLGLRLIYFSYDVKMKEKGDIPEGYSVSREKKERFSLILESASTNQTSMYLCASSRTGRALNTGELFFGEGSRLTVL.

As to this clonotype: This sequence may be a read error, since a much larger clone differs from it by one base. The chain uses TRBV13 and TRBJ1-3; D possibly corresponds to TRBD1 (5 bases). Germline-derived CDR1 and CDR2 are PRHDT and FYEKMQ (reference sequence). There are 17 residues in the CDR3. The CDR3 loop is CASSPWGSVRSGKTIYF. CDR3 bases: TGTGCCAGCAGCCCCTGGGGCAGCGTACGCTCTGGAAAAACCATATATTTT. Drawing the rest from reference TRBV13 and TRBJ1-3, the complete variable domain is AAGVIQSPRHLIKEKRETATLKCYPIPRHDTVYWYQQGPGQDPQFLISFYEKMQSDKGSIPDRFSAQQFSDYHSELNMSSLELGDSALYFCASSPWGSVRSGKTIYFGEGSWLTVV.

Comments on this clonotype: At one end, the junction sequence differs from germline, possibly due to a read error. The chain links TRBV29-1 to TRBJ1-3; D gene uncertain. Per germline, CDR1 SQVTM and CDR2 ANQGSEA. The CDR3 spans 13 residues. The DNA of the CDR3 is TGTAGCGATGCCCTCTCCAGGGGAAACACCATATATTTT. It translates to CSDALSRGNTIYF.

This clonotype was observed many times. The chain combines TRBV20-1 with TRBJ1-4, with D possibly TRBD1 on 5 matching bases. V dropped 4 bases and J dropped 0 bases, with 9 bases sitting between them. The CDR3 contains 14 residues. Germline assignment: CDR1 DFQATT and CDR2 SNEGSKA (reference sequence). The CDR3 is CSAIAGATNEKLFF. Written as DNA, the CDR3 is TGCAGTGCTATTGCGGGGGCAACTAATGAAAAACTGTTTTTT.

This clonotype was seen only once. The junction departs from the called germline gene at one end, perhaps through a read error. The gene calls are TRBV11-3 and TRBJ2-7; D is tentatively TRBD1 or TRBD2 (5 bases each). The CDR3 loop spans 13 amino acids. Germline CDR1 SGHNT, CDR2 YENEEA. The CDR3 is CVSSSGTTREQYF. DNA for the CDR3: TGTGTCAGCAGCTCGGGGACCACCCGGGAGCAGTACTTC.

This clonotype was observed at least ten times. The CDR3 loop is CASSSSGFITDTQYF. CDR3 nucleotides: TGCGCCAGCAGCTCCAGCGGGTTCATCACAGATACGCAGTATTTT. The chain uses TRBV5-1 and TRBJ2-3, with D possibly TRBD2 on 6 matching bases. CDR1 SGHRS and CDR2 YFSETQ come from the germline V gene. The CDR3 consists of 15 residues. Trimming cost V 3 bases and J 2 bases, with 13 bases left between them.